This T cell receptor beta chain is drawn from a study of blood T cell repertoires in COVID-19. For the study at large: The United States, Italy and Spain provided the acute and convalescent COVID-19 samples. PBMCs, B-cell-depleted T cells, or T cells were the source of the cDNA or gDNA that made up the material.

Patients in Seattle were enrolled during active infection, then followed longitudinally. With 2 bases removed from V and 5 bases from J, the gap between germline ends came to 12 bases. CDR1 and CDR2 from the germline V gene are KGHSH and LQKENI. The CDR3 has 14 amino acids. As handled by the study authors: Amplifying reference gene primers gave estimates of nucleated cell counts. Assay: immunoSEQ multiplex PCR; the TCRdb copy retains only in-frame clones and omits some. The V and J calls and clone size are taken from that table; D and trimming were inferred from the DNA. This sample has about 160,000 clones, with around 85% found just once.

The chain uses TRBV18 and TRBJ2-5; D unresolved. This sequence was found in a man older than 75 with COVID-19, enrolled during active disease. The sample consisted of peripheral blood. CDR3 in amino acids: CASSPGPVRETQYF. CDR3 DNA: TGTGCCAGCTCACCAGGGCCGGTCCGTGAGACCCAGTACTTC.